Each of the 18 T cell receptor beta chains below was sequenced from the same sample in a study of identical twins. One entry per CDR3 protein, called by TCRdb with MiXCR from the 5' RACE reads. The sample consists of some 1,600,000 distinct CDR3 sequences, more than 30% of them appearing once. Sequenced input: cord blood. The receptor set was obtained from a newborn girl in good health.

This clonotype appeared a few times. The V call is TRBV7-6, the J call TRBJ1-4, with D tentatively TRBD1 (5 bases). Deletions cut 5 bases from V and 3 bases from J, with 13 bases between. The germline V gene has CDR1 SGHVS and CDR2 FNYEAQ. CDR3 size: 15 residues. CDR3 sequence reads: CASSPGPLPNEKLFF. The CDR3 bases are TGTGCCAGCAGCCCGGGACCGCTCCCTAATGAAAAACTGTTTTTT.

This clonotype came up a few times. The CDR3, as DNA: TGTGCCAGCAGGAAGGGACAGGCCTCCTTTTGGTATGGCTACACCTTC. Translating it yields CASRKGQASFWYGYTF. The chain combines TRBV12-3 or TRBV12-4 with TRBJ1-2; 8 nucleotides align to TRBD1. This CDR3 is built from 16 residues. V lost 6 bases and J lost 5; bases outside the gene matches: 14.

This rearrangement joins TRBV27 to TRBJ2-1; 13 positions match TRBD2. Per germline, CDR1 MNHEY and CDR2 SMNVEV (reference sequence). This CDR3 has 18 residues. With 5 bases clipped from V and 0 bases from J, the junction kept 7 bases outside the gene matches. This CDR3 reads CASSPRTSGRLSYNEQFF. The CDR3 DNA reads as TGTGCCAGCAGTCCCCGGACTAGCGGGAGACTCTCCTACAATGAGCAGTTCTTC.

The genes are TRBV7-6 and TRBJ2-3; D tentatively fits TRBD1 or TRBD2 (6 bases each). CDR3 length equals 16 residues. The V and J ends lost 4 bases and 1 base respectively, with 15 bases between them. The germline gives CDR1 SGHVS, CDR2 FNYEAQ. The CDR3 DNA is TGTGCCAGCAGCTCCCTGTCGGGGGCCCGCACAGATACGCAGTATTTT. It encodes CASSSLSGARTDTQYF.

The chain carries TRBV28 and TRBJ2-5, with 9 nucleotides matching TRBD2. Losses at the gene ends were 1 base for V and 5 bases for J; bases not matched to a gene: 8. CDR3 length: 16 amino acids. Germline V gene data show CDR1 as MDHEN and CDR2 as SYDVKM. CDR3 loop: CASSLSGGRALETQYF. The CDR3 DNA is TGTGCCAGCAGTTTATCGGGCGGGAGGGCCCTGGAGACCCAGTACTTC.

This clonotype was recorded a few times. V is TRBV29-1 and J is TRBJ2-7; maybe TRBD2 (6 bases). CDR3 size: 14 residues. Germline V gives CDR1 SQVTM, CDR2 ANQGSEA. With 7 bases removed from V and 7 bases from J, the gap between germline ends came to 23 bases. The CDR3 loop reads CSAHSGVNYNEQYF. The CDR3 DNA is TGCAGCGCCCATTCGGGAGTTAACTACAATGAGCAGTACTTC.

The chain is built from TRBV7-2 and TRBJ1-2; weak D call: TRBD1 (6 bases). V was trimmed by 5 bases and J by 7 bases, leaving 20 bases between them. The length of the CDR3 is 15 residues. CDR1 is SGHTA, CDR2 FQGNSA, per germline. The CDR3 sequence is CASSPGPTGNGGYTF. In DNA, the CDR3 is TGTGCCAGCAGCCCTGGTCCTACAGGGAACGGTGGCTACACCTTC.

V usage is TRBV7-6 and J usage is TRBJ2-3, with 8 positions matching TRBD2. Germline values: CDR1 SGHVS, CDR2 FNYEAQ. The V segment lost 2 bases and the J segment 1 base; nucleotides outside the gene matches: 5. The CDR3 covers 16 residues. The CDR3 nucleotides are TGTGCCAGCAGCTTATACCCAGCGGGGGGCACAGATACGCAGTATTTT. Encoded protein: CASSLYPAGGTDTQYF.

The chain couples TRBV20-1 to TRBJ1-1; D may be TRBD1 (6 bases). CDR3 length: 15 amino acids. Trimming removed 3 bases at V and 3 bases at J, with 17 bases between. CDR1 is DFQATT, CDR2 SNEGSKA, per germline (reference sequence). The CDR3 sequence: CSASHPQGQDTEAFF. CDR3 sequence (DNA): TGCAGTGCTAGCCACCCACAGGGCCAGGACACTGAAGCTTTCTTT.

The chain couples TRBV20-1 to TRBJ2-5, with D unclear. CDR3 length: 14 amino acids. The V and J ends lost 3 bases and 0 bases respectively, with 11 bases between them. CDR1 and CDR2 from the germline V gene are DFQATT and SNEGSKA (reference sequence). The CDR3: CSASGSTYQETQYF. The CDR3 DNA follows: TGCAGTGCTAGTGGGTCGACGTACCAAGAGACCCAGTACTTC.

This clonotype was picked up a small number of times. The chain is built from TRBV6-2 or TRBV6-3 and TRBJ2-1; D is perhaps TRBD2 (5 bases). Germline-derived CDR1 and CDR2 are MNHEY and SVGEGT. The CDR3 covers 13 residues. V lost 7 bases, J lost 4 bases, and 11 bases lay in between. In nucleotides, the CDR3 is TGTGCCAGCACCCAGCGGCCTTACAATGAGCAGTTCTTC. It translates to CASTQRPYNEQFF.

As to this clonotype: The germline gene is not matched at one end of the junction; a read error may be the cause. The chain uses TRBV10-3 and TRBJ2-7; no clear D gene. The germline gives CDR1 ENHRY, CDR2 SYGVKD. CDR3 size: 15 residues. The CDR3 loop reads CAISATSSASYGQYF. CDR3 coding DNA: TGTGCCATCAGTGCGACTTCCTCAGCTTCCTACGGGCAGTACTTC.

The chain uses TRBV6-6 and TRBJ1-4, with D possibly being TRBD1 (6 bases). From germline, CDR1 is MNHNY and CDR2 SVGAGI (reference sequence). The CDR3 consists of 16 residues. The V gene lost 0 bases and the J gene lost 0 bases, with 8 bases spanning the gap. CDR3 in amino acids: CASSYSGGATNEKLFF. The CDR3 nucleotides are TGTGCCAGCAGTTACTCAGGGGGGGCAACTAATGAAAAACTGTTTTTT.

This chain joins TRBV2 and TRBJ1-2; TRBD1 matches 8 bases. The J segment lost 8 bases and the V segment lost 6 bases, leaving 5 bases of the junction unmatched. This CDR3 spans 12 amino acids. Germline lookup yields CDR1 SNHLY and CDR2 FYNNEI. The CDR3 region has the DNA TGTGCCAGCAGAGGACAGGGAAGCGGCTACACCTTC. The encoded protein is CASRGQGSGYTF. The variable domain in full, completed from reference TRBV2 and TRBJ1-2, reads EPEVTQTPSHQVTQMGQEVILRCVPISNHLYFYWYRQILGQKVEFLVSFYNNEISEKSEIFDDQFSVERPDGSNFTLKIRSTKLEDSAMYFCASRGQGSGYTFGSGTRLTVV.

This clonotype was counted ten times or more. The J gene is TRBJ2-7, the V gene TRBV29-1; D unresolved. Germline-derived CDR1 and CDR2 are SQVTM and ANQGSEA. The ends were cut back, 3 bases at V and 2 bases at J, with 5 bases in the middle. The length of the CDR3 is 11 residues. The CDR3 DNA reads TGCAGCGTTGATGAGGCCTACGAGCAGTACTTC. This translates into CSVDEAYEQYF.

V and J are TRBV2 and TRBJ2-1; TRBD2 aligns across 9 bases. V was clipped by 3 bases and J by 5 bases; unmatched bases: 8. The CDR3 consists of 16 residues. Germline V gives CDR1 SNHLY, CDR2 FYNNEI. This CDR3 is CASSDLLAGLNNEQFF. CDR3 nucleotide sequence: TGTGCCAGCAGTGACCTCCTAGCGGGGTTGAACAATGAGCAGTTCTTC.

This chain connects TRBV20-1 to TRBJ2-5; D gene unclear. The CDR3 runs to 11 residues. The V end lost 5 bases, the J end lost 12 bases, and 16 bases lay between the germline ends. The germline V gene has CDR1 DFQATT and CDR2 SNEGSKA (reference sequence). The CDR3, as DNA: TGCAGTGCTCAAATAAGCTCTGAGGAGTACTTC. Protein: CSAQISSEEYF.

This chain links TRBV5-1 with TRBJ2-3; D is unresolved. The CDR3 loop spans 15 amino acids. Trimming shortened V by 0 bases and J by 2 bases, and 10 bases separated the two germline ends. From germline, CDR1 is SGHRS and CDR2 YFSETQ. For the CDR3, the DNA is TGCGCCAGCAGCTTGGATGTGAGACCCACAGATACGCAGTATTTT. As protein: CASSLDVRPTDTQYF. The full variable domain, with the rest looked up from reference TRBV5-1 and TRBJ2-3, is KAGVTQTPRYLIKTRGQQVTLSCSPISGHRSVSWYQQTPGQGLQFLFEYFSETQRNKGNFPGRFSGRQFSNSRSEMNVSTLELGDSALYLCASSLDVRPTDTQYFGPGTRLTVL.